Listed below are T cell receptor beta chains from one sample, sequenced in a study of beta chain features in type 1 diabetes. The data were produced by immunoSEQ multiplex PCR, yet TCRdb's version contains in-frame clones alone and is incomplete. The data hold fewer than 650,000 clones, with 15% observed a single time. Sequenced input: naive CD4+ T cells from blood. The receptor set was obtained from a man younger than 35 in good health. CDR3s include the opening cysteine and the closing phenylalanine or tryptophan. The D gene is left open where the match is weak. Some rows mark clone size as missing; the rest say once, few, many or name a class of expanded clone.

TGTGCCAGCAGCTTAGCGTCCCCGACAGGGGGCCATGGCTACACCTTC	CASSLASPTGGHGYTF	TRBJ1-2	TRBV7-2	few	TRBD1
TGTGCCAGCAGCTCAGCTCTCACAGATACGCAGTATTTT	CASSSALTDTQYF	TRBJ2-3	TRBV7-3	NA	NA
TGTGCCAGCAGCGCAGTGGGACAGGGGAGGGGCTCAGATACGCAGTATTTT	CASSAVGQGRGSDTQYF	TRBJ2-3	TRBV9	few	TRBD1
TGTGCCAGCAGCATGGGGACAGGTATCGGCGAGCAGTACTTC	CASSMGTGIGEQYF	TRBJ2-7	TRBV7-2	NA	TRBD1
TGTGCCAGCAGCGTATACAGGGCAGGTACGGAGACCCAGTACTTC	CASSVYRAGTETQYF	TRBJ2-5	TRBV7-7	NA	NA
TGTGCCAGCAGCGGGACAGGGTTGTTGCATGAGCAGTTCTTC	CASSGTGLLHEQFF	TRBJ2-1	TRBV7-2	few	TRBD1
TGTGCCAGCAGCAACGGGGCAGGCACCTATGGCTACACCTTC	CASSNGAGTYGYTF	TRBJ1-2	TRBV7-2	few	NA
TGTGCCAGCAGTTTATCGATAACATCCGATGAAAAACTGTTTTTT	CASSLSITSDEKLFF	TRBJ1-4	TRBV27	few	NA
TGCGCCAGCACGTTCCAAGGGGCCCCCTACGAGCAGTACTTC	CASTFQGAPYEQYF	TRBJ2-7	TRBV5-1	few	NA
TGTGCCAGCAGCTTAGCGACAGGGGGCGCTTATGGCTACACCTTC	CASSLATGGAYGYTF	TRBJ1-2	TRBV7-9	NA	TRBD1
TGTGCCAGCAGCCTAGGCCTCTTCACTGAAGCTTTCTTT	CASSLGLFTEAFF	TRBJ1-1	TRBV7-2	NA	NA
TGCAGCGTACGGGCAGATACGCAGTATTTT	CSVRADTQYF	TRBJ2-3	TRBV29-1	few	NA
TGTGCCAGTAGTACCGGGACCAGGGTCGGGGGCTACACCTTC	CASSTGTRVGGYTF	TRBJ1-2	TRBV19	NA	NA
TGTGCCACCTCCCGCGGGGGCTACTACGAGCAGTACTTC	CATSRGGYYEQYF	TRBJ2-7	TRBV5-4	few	NA
TGCGCCAGCAGCCAAGACCGGGACCGCTACGAGCAGTACTTC	CASSQDRDRYEQYF	TRBJ2-7	TRBV4-1	few	NA
TGTGCCAGCAGCCCACAGGGGCCTCTCTGGGCCAACGTCCTGACTTTC	CASSPQGPLWANVLTF	TRBJ2-6	TRBV7-2	few	TRBD1
TGTGCCAGCAGCCCGGACAGGAATACGCAGTATTTT	CASSPDRNTQYF	TRBJ2-3	TRBV7-7	NA	TRBD1
TGTGCCAGCAGCGTAGAACCGAGCTCTGGGGCCAACGTCCTGACTTTC	CASSVEPSSGANVLTF	TRBJ2-6	TRBV9	many	NA
TGCGCCAGCAGCCAAGGATCGTCAGGGGGGCGATACAATGAGCAGTTCTTC	CASSQGSSGGRYNEQFF	TRBJ2-1	TRBV4-1	few	NA
TGTGCCACCAGATCAAGCCAGGGGAACTATGGCTACACCTTC	CATRSSQGNYGYTF	TRBJ1-2	TRBV4-2	NA	NA
TGTGCCAGCAGTTTCAGGGGAAACACTGAAGCTTTCTTT	CASSFRGNTEAFF	TRBJ1-1	TRBV14	few	NA
TGTGCCAGCAGCTTAAGTCTAGCGGGAGGCTCGGAGCTGTTTTTT	CASSLSLAGGSELFF	TRBJ2-2	TRBV7-8	NA	TRBD2
TGTGCCAGCAGCCCCCAGCCGGGGGTCACAGATACGCAGTATTTT	CASSPQPGVTDTQYF	TRBJ2-3	TRBV5-6	few	NA
TGTGCCAGCAGCGTAGAACCGACAGGGTACAATCAGCCCCAGCATTTT	CASSVEPTGYNQPQHF	TRBJ1-5	TRBV9	few	TRBD1
TGTGCCAGCAGCTTAAGGGGGGACCCCTCGCAAACCCAGTACTTC	CASSLRGDPSQTQYF	TRBJ2-5	TRBV7-2	few	NA
TGCGCCAGCAGCCAAGACCCATGGAGGCCAGATACGCAGTATTTT	CASSQDPWRPDTQYF	TRBJ2-3	TRBV4-3	NA	NA
TGTGCCAGCAGCTTGTGGACAGGGGTGCCATTCGAGACCCAGTACTTC	CASSLWTGVPFETQYF	TRBJ2-5	TRBV5-6	few	TRBD1
TGTGCCATCAGTTCTGCGGCGGGCCCCTACAATGAGCAGTTCTTC	CAISSAAGPYNEQFF	TRBJ2-1	TRBV10-3	NA	NA